One sample yielded the 31 T cell receptor beta chains listed below, sequenced in a study of human T cells and chemical hapten exposure. TCRdb used MiXCR to reprocess the RACE reads, holding one entry per CDR3 protein. The table shows fewer than 350,000 distinct CDR3 sequences, with almost 8% occurring only once. Time point denoted: pre-sensitization, week 0. Treatment of the sample: therapeutic diphenylcyclopropenone sensitization with weekly scalp DPC. Specimen: whole blood, collected in connection with sensitization to the hapten diphenylcyclopropenone (DPC). These receptors all come from a man between 18 and 29 years old with alopecia areata. Some clones in this sample may be carry-over from other donors' samples.

A few counts support this clonotype. The chain employs TRBV6-5 and TRBJ1-2; 12 positions agree with TRBD1. From germline, CDR1 is MNHEY and CDR2 SVGAGI. The J segment lost 6 bases and the V segment lost 1 base, leaving 6 bases of the junction unmatched. This CDR3 has 16 amino acids. The CDR3 loop reads CASSYWGQGAQHGYTF. The CDR3 nucleotides are TGTGCCAGCAGTTACTGGGGACAGGGGGCGCAACATGGCTACACCTTC.

The sample holds a few counts of this clonotype. The J gene is TRBJ2-3, the V gene TRBV10-3, with 9 nucleotides matching TRBD1. Germline V gene lookup returns CDR1 ENHRY and CDR2 SYGVKD. Germline trimming cut 5 bases from V and 1 base from J; bases unmatched to any gene: 7. The CDR3 contains 16 residues. The CDR3 sequence: CAISTGQGRGTDTQYF. CDR3 nucleotides: TGTGCCATCAGTACTGGACAGGGGCGAGGCACAGATACGCAGTATTTT.

The V and J genes are TRBV4-3 and TRBJ1-3, with D tentatively TRBD1 (5 bases). The CDR3 loop spans 16 amino acids. V lost 2 bases to trimming and J lost 4 bases, with 15 bases between them. Germline CDR1 reads LGHNA; CDR2 reads YSLEER. The CDR3 protein is CASSQKSRADGNTIYF. CDR3 nucleotide sequence: TGCGCCAGCAGCCAAAAGTCCAGGGCGGACGGAAACACCATATATTTT.

This clonotype was seen repeatedly, ten times or more. The rearrangement joins TRBV23-1 to TRBJ1-6; D unclear. TRBV23-1 is flagged as an ORF with uncertain function. The CDR3 has 11 residues. V lost 4 bases to trimming and J lost 7 bases, with 2 bases between them. The CDR3 protein is CASSLNSPLHF. The CDR3 bases are TGCGCCAGCAGTCTAAATTCACCCCTCCACTTT.

The CDR3 DNA reads as TGCGCCAGCAGCTTGAGCGTCCCGGGGAATGAGCAGTTCTTC. It is translated as CASSLSVPGNEQFF. The V call is TRBV5-1, the J call TRBJ2-1; tentative D call: TRBD2 (5 bases). Germline lookup yields CDR1 SGHRS and CDR2 YFSETQ. Trimming shortened V by 1 base and J by 7 bases, and 12 bases separated the two germline ends. The CDR3 runs 14 residues.

This clonotype has more than one count but fewer than ten. This sequence joins TRBV4-1 and TRBJ2-6, with 8 bases fitting TRBD1. The length of the CDR3 is 18 residues. V gave up 1 base and J gave up 1 base; unmatched junction bases: 6. Germline V gene lookup returns CDR1 MGHRA and CDR2 YSYEKL. CDR3 in DNA: TGCGCCAGCAGCCAAGTGGGGACAGGCGTTTCTGGGGCCAACGTCCTGACTTTC. Residues: CASSQVGTGVSGANVLTF.

This clonotype has at least ten counts. The rearrangement links TRBV27 to TRBJ2-2; D unresolved. Trimming took 4 bases from V and 0 from J, leaving 3 bases between them. The CDR3 has 13 residues. The germline V gene encodes CDR1 MNHEY and CDR2 SMNVEV (reference sequence). CDR3 in DNA: TGTGCCAGCAGTTATCCGAACACCGGGGAGCTGTTTTTT. Its translation is CASSYPNTGELFF.

The V gene is TRBV4-3, the J gene TRBJ2-1, with 12 bases fitting TRBD2. V lost 0 bases and J lost 8; bases outside the gene matches: 5. Germline V gene data show CDR1 as LGHNA and CDR2 as YSLEER. The CDR3 spans 16 residues. The CDR3 loop reads CASSQEASGGAHEQFF. The DNA of the CDR3 is TGCGCCAGCAGCCAAGAAGCTAGCGGGGGGGCCCATGAGCAGTTCTTC.

The V gene is TRBV24-1, the J gene TRBJ2-3, with D perhaps matching TRBD1 (6 bases). V was trimmed by 4 bases and J by 0 bases, leaving 7 bases between them. The germline V gene encodes CDR1 KGHDR and CDR2 SFDVKD. The CDR3 covers 14 residues. The CDR3 sequence: CATSERGSTDTQYF. CDR3 coding DNA: TGTGCCACCAGTGAAAGGGGGAGCACAGATACGCAGTATTTT.

The gene calls are TRBV5-5 and TRBJ1-6, with a weak D call TRBD1 (5 bases). Trimming cost V 1 base and J 7 bases, with 12 bases left between them. Germline CDR1 and CDR2: SGHKS and YYEKEE (reference sequence). The CDR3 is 15 residues long. The CDR3: CASSLSGRLNSPLHF. The CDR3 DNA reads TGTGCCAGCAGCTTGTCGGGACGGTTAAATTCACCCCTCCACTTT.

The sample holds a few counts of this clonotype. The rearrangement joins TRBV28 to TRBJ2-3, with a tentative D call TRBD2 (7 bases). V was trimmed by 3 bases and J by 2 bases, leaving 12 bases between them. CDR1 and CDR2 from the germline V gene are MDHEN and SYDVKM. The CDR3 runs to 15 residues. CDR3 in amino acids: CASSFAGAYTDTQYF. Written as DNA, the CDR3 is TGTGCCAGCAGTTTCGCGGGGGCTTACACAGATACGCAGTATTTT. Full variable domain (remainder filled in from reference TRBV28 and TRBJ2-3): DVKVTQSSRYLVKRTGEKVFLECVQDMDHENMFWYRQDPGLGLRLIYFSYDVKMKEKGDIPEGYSVSREKKERFSLILESASTNQTSMYLCASSFAGAYTDTQYFGPGTRLTVL.

Ten or more counts support this clonotype. The genes are TRBV6-5 and TRBJ1-1, with TRBD1 as a possible D gene (6 bases). This CDR3 contains 14 residues. V was clipped by 0 bases and J by 10 bases, with 15 bases between them. Per the germline V gene, CDR1 is MNHEY and CDR2 is SVGAGI. For the CDR3, the DNA is TGTGCCAGCAGTTACTCGATATCGGGGGCTGGAGCTTTCTTT. Translating it yields CASSYSISGAGAFF.

This clonotype occurred a few times. The chain has TRBV27 and TRBJ2-7; D is unclear. The CDR3 length is 15 residues. Deletions cut 2 bases from V and 0 bases from J, with 11 bases between. Per the germline V gene, CDR1 is MNHEY and CDR2 is SMNVEV (reference sequence). As DNA, the CDR3 is TGTGCCAGCAGTTTAAGCCCGCATCGCTCCTACGAGCAGTACTTC. It translates to CASSLSPHRSYEQYF.

V gene TRBV6-4 combines with J gene TRBJ2-1; 8 positions agree with TRBD1. Per the germline V gene, CDR1 is MRHNA and CDR2 is SNTAGT. The CDR3 spans 14 residues. V dropped 8 bases and J dropped 3; count of bases not matched to a gene: 6. In DNA, the CDR3 is TGTGCCAGCTTCGGACAGGGTTACTACAATGAGCAGTTCTTC. The encoded protein is CASFGQGYYNEQFF.

This clonotype was seen only a few times. The genes are TRBV29-1 and TRBJ2-3; D perhaps matches TRBD2 (6 bases). Germline V gene lookup returns CDR1 SQVTM and CDR2 ANQGSEA. This CDR3 is built from 15 residues. Deletions cut 0 bases from V and 6 bases from J, with 16 bases between. CDR3 sequence (DNA): TGCAGCGTTGAAGAGATAGCGGAAACATGGGATACGCAGTATTTT. Protein sequence: CSVEEIAETWDTQYF.

This clonotype was seen ten or more times. This chain connects TRBV18 to TRBJ2-2, with 7 positions matching TRBD1. This CDR3 contains 14 residues. With V trimmed by 10 bases and J by 2 bases, 7 bases remained unmatched. Germline assignment: CDR1 KGHSH and CDR2 LQKENI. CDR3 DNA: TGTGCCACCGACCGGGACAGTAACACCGGGGAGCTGTTTTTT. Protein: CATDRDSNTGELFF.

Ten or more counts support this clonotype. This chain joins TRBV6-4 and TRBJ1-1, with D perhaps matching TRBD1 (5 bases). The CDR3 runs to 14 residues. The V gene lost 7 bases and the J gene lost 4 bases, with 16 bases spanning the gap. CDR1 is MRHNA, CDR2 SNTAGT, per germline. CDR3 nucleotide sequence: TGTGCCAGCAAAGAAGGGGTATGGGGCACTGAAGCTTTCTTT. Translated: CASKEGVWGTEAFF.

The table lists this clonotype with many counts. The rearrangement uses TRBV11-2 and TRBJ2-3, with D tentatively TRBD1 (6 bases). Germline values: CDR1 SGHAT, CDR2 FQNNGV. The CDR3 is 16 amino acids. The V end lost 5 bases, the J end lost 3 bases, and 18 bases lay between the germline ends. The CDR3, as DNA: TGTGCCAGCAGCCAGGGCAGGGGCAGTACGACAGATACGCAGTATTTT. This encodes CASSQGRGSTTDTQYF. Drawing the rest from reference TRBV11-2 and TRBJ2-3, the complete variable domain is EAGVAQSPRYKIIEKRQSVAFWCNPISGHATLYWYQQILGQGPKLLIQFQNNGVVDDSQLPKDRFSAERLKGVDSTLKIQPAKLEDSAVYLCASSQGRGSTTDTQYFGPGTRLTVL.

This clonotype was detected a few times. The chain carries TRBV7-2 and TRBJ2-5; D is undetermined. Trimming removed 5 bases at V and 4 bases at J, with 14 bases between. The CDR3 length is 14 residues. Per the germline V gene, CDR1 is SGHTA and CDR2 is FQGNSA. This chain's CDR3 is CASSALGLGETQYF. The CDR3 region has the DNA TGTGCCAGCAGCGCTCTAGGGCTCGGAGAGACCCAGTACTTC.

The gene calls are TRBV28 and TRBJ1-2; possibly TRBD1 for D (5 bases). The CDR3 covers 13 residues. Between the trimmed V and J ends, which lost 3 bases and 4 bases, there was a span of 9 bases. Germline CDR1 reads MDHEN; CDR2 reads SYDVKM. The CDR3 nucleotides are TGTGCCAGCAGTTTTATCGGGGCCTATGGCTACACCTTC. This sequence encodes CASSFIGAYGYTF.

This clonotype appeared many times. The chain recombines TRBV4-3 with TRBJ1-4, with 10 nucleotides matching TRBD1. Trimming cost V 3 bases and J 3 bases; bases outside gene matches: 4. CDR1 is LGHNA and CDR2 is YSLEER in the germline V gene. This CDR3 region has 16 residues. The DNA for the CDR3 is TGCGCCAGCAGCCAGCGACAGGGGGCGGCTAATGAAAAACTGTTTTTT. Translated, it gives CASSQRQGAANEKLFF.

The chain is built from TRBV4-3 and TRBJ1-2; TRBD1 aligns across 8 bases. The CDR3 contains 16 residues. V lost 0 bases to trimming and J lost 3 bases; unmatched junction nucleotides: 6. Germline CDR1 is LGHNA and CDR2 is YSLEER. CDR3 nucleotide sequence: TGCGCCAGCAGCCAAGATAGGGACAGGACCTACTATGGCTACACCTTC. Translation gives CASSQDRDRTYYGYTF.

This clonotype showed up just a few times. This rearrangement joins TRBV2 to TRBJ1-5; D possibly corresponds to TRBD1 (5 bases). CDR1 is SNHLY, CDR2 FYNNEI, per germline. Trimming removed 2 bases from V and 9 bases from J, with 14 bases in between. The CDR3 contains 14 residues. The CDR3: CASSEQQVTSPQHF. Here the CDR3 DNA reads TGTGCCAGCAGTGAACAACAGGTTACTTCGCCCCAGCATTTT.

The chain links TRBV6-9 to TRBJ2-7; D is undetermined. Germline V CDR1 and CDR2: MNHGY, SVAAGI. V lost 2 bases to trimming and J lost 1 base, with 15 bases between them. This CDR3 is built from 16 residues. The CDR3 bases are TGTGCCAGCAGTTATCCTGGCAGGCGAAAATCCTACGAGCAGTACGTC. It codes for CASSYPGRRKSYEQYV.

This clonotype was counted only a few times. The V gene is TRBV3-1, the J gene TRBJ2-7, with D perhaps matching TRBD1 or TRBD2 (5 bases each). Trimming pared 4 bases from V and 5 bases from J, leaving 33 bases between. CDR1 and CDR2 from the germline V gene are LGHDT and YNNKEL (reference sequence). The CDR3 is 20 residues long. CDR3 bases: TGTGCCAGCAGCCCCGGTCCTGAGGGCCAAGGGGAGAAGGGCCCTAACGAGCAGTACGTC. Protein sequence: CASSPGPEGQGEKGPNEQYV.

This clonotype was recorded a few times. This sequence joins TRBV14 and TRBJ1-1; D is ambiguous. CDR1 is SGHDN and CDR2 is FVKESK in the germline V gene. The V and J ends lost 0 bases and 3 bases respectively, with 5 bases between them. The CDR3 has 13 residues. DNA of the CDR3: TGTGCCAGCAGCCAAGATTTAGACACTGAAGCTTTCTTT. It yields the protein CASSQDLDTEAFF.

The chain recombines TRBV6-2 or TRBV6-3 with TRBJ1-1, with 10 bases aligning to TRBD1. J was trimmed by 0 bases and V by 6 bases; bases with no gene match: 7. The CDR3 extends over 16 amino acids. Looked up from germline, CDR1 is MNHEY and CDR2 is SVGEGT. Here the CDR3 reads CASRTGGRGMNTEAFF. In nucleotides, the CDR3 is TGTGCCAGCAGGACAGGGGGCCGGGGAATGAACACTGAAGCTTTCTTT.

This clonotype was seen only a few times. The rearrangement joins TRBV27 to TRBJ1-2; D possibly corresponds to TRBD1 (5 bases). Per germline, CDR1 MNHEY and CDR2 SMNVEV (reference sequence). The CDR3 contains 15 residues. CDR3: CASRSEGSPNYGYTF. DNA for the CDR3: TGTGCGTCCCGATCGGAGGGGTCACCTAACTATGGCTACACCTTC.

This chain joins TRBV4-1 and TRBJ1-6; maybe TRBD1 (6 bases). This CDR3 region has 17 residues. Per germline, CDR1 MGHRA and CDR2 YSYEKL. Trimming stripped 2 bases from V and 8 bases from J, with 19 bases between. CDR3 residues: CASSQKGYRDTDSPLHF. Written as DNA, the CDR3 is TGCGCCAGCAGCCAAAAAGGTTACCGGGACACTGATTCACCCCTCCACTTT.

The chain uses TRBV7-9 and TRBJ2-1; perhaps TRBD1 as D (6 bases). The CDR3 has 17 amino acids. Trimming pared 4 bases from V and 1 base from J, leaving 17 bases between. Germline assignment: CDR1 SEHNR and CDR2 FQNEAQ (reference sequence). CDR3 in DNA: TGTGCCAGCAGCTCCACGACAGGTCTAGATTCCTACAATGAGCAGTTCTTC. Encoded protein: CASSSTTGLDSYNEQFF.

This clonotype has a handful of counts. The rearrangement uses TRBV6-2 or TRBV6-3 and TRBJ2-7, with a tentative D call TRBD2 (6 bases). The CDR3 runs to 15 residues. V lost 6 bases and J lost 0, with 15 bases in between. Looked up from germline, CDR1 is MNHEY and CDR2 is SVGEGT. The CDR3: CASSSYRRGSYEQYF. Written as DNA, the CDR3 is TGTGCCAGCAGCTCCTATAGGCGGGGCTCCTACGAGCAGTACTTC.